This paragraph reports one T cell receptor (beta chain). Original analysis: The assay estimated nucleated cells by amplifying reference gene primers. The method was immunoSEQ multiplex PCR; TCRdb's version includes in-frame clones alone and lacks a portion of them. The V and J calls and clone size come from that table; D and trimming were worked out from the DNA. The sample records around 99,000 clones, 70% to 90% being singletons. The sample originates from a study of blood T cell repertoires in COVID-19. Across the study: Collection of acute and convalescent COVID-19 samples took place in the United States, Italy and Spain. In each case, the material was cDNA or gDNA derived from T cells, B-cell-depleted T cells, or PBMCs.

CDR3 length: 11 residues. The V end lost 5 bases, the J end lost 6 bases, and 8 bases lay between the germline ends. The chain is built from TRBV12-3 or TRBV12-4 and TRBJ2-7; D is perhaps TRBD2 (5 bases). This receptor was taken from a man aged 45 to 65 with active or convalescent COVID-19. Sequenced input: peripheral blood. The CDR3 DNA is TGTGCCAGCAGTCCTAGCTCCGAGCAGTACTTC. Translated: CASSPSSEQYF.